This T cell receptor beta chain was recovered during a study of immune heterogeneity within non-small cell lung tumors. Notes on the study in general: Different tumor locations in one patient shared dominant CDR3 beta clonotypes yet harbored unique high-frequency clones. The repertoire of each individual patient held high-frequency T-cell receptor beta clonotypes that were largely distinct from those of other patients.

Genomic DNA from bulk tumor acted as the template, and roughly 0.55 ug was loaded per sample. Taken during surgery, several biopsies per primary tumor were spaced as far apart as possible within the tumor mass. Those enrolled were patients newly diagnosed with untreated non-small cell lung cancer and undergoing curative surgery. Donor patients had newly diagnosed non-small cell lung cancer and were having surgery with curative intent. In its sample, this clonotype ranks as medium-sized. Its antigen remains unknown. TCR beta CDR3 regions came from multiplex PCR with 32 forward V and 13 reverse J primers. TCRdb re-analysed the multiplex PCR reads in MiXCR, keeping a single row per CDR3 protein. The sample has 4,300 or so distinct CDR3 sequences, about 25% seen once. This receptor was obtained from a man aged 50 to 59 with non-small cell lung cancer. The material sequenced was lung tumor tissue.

The CDR3 bases are TGTGCCAGCAGCTTAACGGGACAGGGGGCGCGGGAGCAGTACTTC. Translation: CASSLTGQGAREQYF. This rearrangement joins TRBV7-8 to TRBJ2-7; TRBD1 matches at 12 bases. CDR1 SGHVS and CDR2 FQNEAQ come from the germline V gene. Losses at the gene ends were 2 bases for V and 7 bases for J; bases not matched to a gene: 6. The CDR3 has 15 amino acids.